Below, 14 T cell receptor beta chains from the same sample are listed, as sequenced in a study of T cells in Graves' hyperthyroidism and ophthalmopathy (dated 2019 in TCRdb). Libraries were constructed by multiplex PCR. Instrument on record: Illumina HiSeq 2000. Amplification of TCR beta CDR3 regions was carried out from RNA transcripts. The TCR CDR3 was subjected to a first round of RT-PCR using the HTBI primer set and the Qiagen OneStep RT-PCR kit. In-frame beta chains were kept once TCRdb had trimmed the public reads at Q25 with fastp and called clones with MiXCR. For every CDR3 protein sequence, its rows merge into one entry that carries the most common genes and DNA. For this sample there are approximately 330,000 distinct CDR3 sequences; 12% to 15% appear just once. The top ten constitute approximately 35% of the sample. The source material was blood. The receptors shown here come from a woman in her forties with Graves' ophthalmopathy.

A word on this clonotype: One junction end does not reproduce the germline sequence, and a read error may be involved. This chain joins TRBV7-9 and TRBJ2-3; 10 bases match TRBD2. The CDR3 consists of 19 residues. The germline CDR1 and CDR2 sequences are SEHNR and FQNEAQ (reference sequence). The CDR3: CACSFRVPGTSVFPDTQYF. The CDR3 DNA reads as TGTGCCTGCAGCTTCCGTGTACCCGGGACTAGCGTATTCCCAGATACGCAGTATTTT.

The sample holds many counts of this clonotype. Here the CDR3 reads CASSPSRDHNSPLHF. In DNA form, the CDR3 reads TGTGCCAGCAGCCCGAGCCGGGACCATAATTCACCCCTCCACTTT. This rearrangement joins TRBV13 to TRBJ1-6, with a weak D call TRBD1 (5 bases). The CDR3 contains 15 residues. Germline V CDR1 and CDR2: PRHDT, FYEKMQ (reference sequence). V lost 5 bases and J 5 bases, leaving 13 bases between the germline ends.

This clonotype appeared many times. The chain links TRBV6-5 to TRBJ1-3, with 7 bases identical to TRBD1. Looked up from germline, CDR1 is MNHEY and CDR2 is SVGAGI. The CDR3 has 16 amino acids. The V segment lost 0 bases and the J segment 4 bases; nucleotides outside the gene matches: 6. CDR3 sequence reads: CASSYSRGPLGNTIYF. The CDR3 region has the DNA TGTGCCAGCAGTTACTCGAGGGGGCCCTTGGGAAACACCATATATTTT.

The chain recombines TRBV20-1 with TRBJ2-1; no clear D. Trimming shortened V by 0 bases and J by 6 bases, and 15 bases separated the two germline ends. This CDR3 has 15 residues. CDR1 is DFQATT, CDR2 SNEGSKA, per germline (reference sequence). DNA of the CDR3: TGCAGTGCTAGAGATTCAGCGTCCCCAGGCAATGAGCAGTTCTTC. Its translation is CSARDSASPGNEQFF.

The chain joins TRBV7-3 to TRBJ2-2, with D possibly being TRBD1 or TRBD2 (6 bases each). Deletions cut 3 bases from V and 5 bases from J, with 10 bases between. This CDR3 has 14 amino acids. Germline-derived CDR1 and CDR2 are SGHTA and FQGTGA. CDR3: CASSFWGATGELFF. The CDR3 nucleotides are TGTGCCAGCAGCTTTTGGGGGGCAACCGGGGAGCTGTTTTTT.

The sample holds many counts of this clonotype. This sequence joins TRBV6-1 and TRBJ1-5; possible D gene TRBD1, 6 bases. From germline, CDR1 is MNHNS and CDR2 SASEGT. Trimming left V 6 bases short and J 7 bases short, with 16 bases between. CDR3 length equals 14 residues. CDR3 loop: CASSLGGIMQPQHF. Here the CDR3 DNA reads TGTGCCAGCAGCCTAGGGGGGATCATGCAGCCCCAGCATTTT.

There are many counts of this clonotype. CDR3 amino acids: CSVEGEYGQGAFGYTF. Here the CDR3 DNA reads TGCAGCGTTGAAGGGGAGTATGGACAGGGGGCTTTTGGCTACACCTTC. V and J are TRBV29-1 and TRBJ1-2, with 11 bases identical to TRBD1. J gave up 7 bases and V 1 base, and 11 bases lay outside the gene matches. The CDR3 has 16 residues. Germline CDR1 reads SQVTM; CDR2 reads ANQGSEA. The whole variable domain, filled in from reference TRBV29-1 and TRBJ1-2, reads SAVISQKPSRDICQRGTSLTIQCQVDSQVTMMFWYRQQPGQSLTLIATANQGSEATYESGFVIDKFPISRPNLTFSTLTVSNMSPEDSSIYLCSVEGEYGQGAFGYTFGSGTRLTVV.

Regarding this clonotype: A much larger clone sits a single nucleotide away, making a read error possible. The gene calls are TRBV27 and TRBJ1-4; D is ambiguous. Germline CDR1 MNHEY, CDR2 SMNVEV (reference sequence). This CDR3 contains 18 residues. In DNA form, the CDR3 reads TGTGCCAGCAGTTTCCGACGGGGAAACCTTGCAACTAATGAAGAACTGTTTTTT. Encoded protein: CASSFRRGNLATNEELFF.

There are a few counts of this clonotype. The CDR3 sequence is CASRPLQGHEQFF. CDR3 DNA: TGTGCCAGCAGGCCCTTACAGGGGCATGAGCAGTTCTTC. The chain carries TRBV11-3 and TRBJ2-1, with 7 bases aligning to TRBD1. Germline lookup yields CDR1 SGHNT and CDR2 YENEEA. After removal of 6 bases from V and 8 bases from J, the junction contained 7 bases not matched to a gene. There are 13 residues in the CDR3.

Ten or more counts support this clonotype. The CDR3 sequence: CASSLKRTSGANVLTF. CDR3 DNA: TGTGCCAGCAGTTTGAAAAGGACCTCTGGGGCCAACGTCCTGACTTTC. The rearrangement uses TRBV12-3 or TRBV12-4 and TRBJ2-6; D is uncertain. V gave up 3 bases and J gave up 0 bases, with 9 bases separating them. The CDR3 is 16 residues long.

This clonotype occurred a few times. The genes are TRBV19 and TRBJ2-7; D assignment may be TRBD1 or TRBD2 (5 bases each). CDR3 size: 14 residues. The germline gives CDR1 LNHDA, CDR2 SQIVND (reference sequence). The V end was cut by 2 bases, the J end by 2 bases, with 10 bases between. CDR3 sequence (DNA): TGTGCCAGTAGTATAACTGGGGGAACCTACGAGCAGTACTTC. Its protein is CASSITGGTYEQYF.

This clonotype was counted at least ten times. The chain is built from TRBV5-5 and TRBJ2-3; possible D gene TRBD2, 7 bases. The CDR3 has 15 residues. Germline V CDR1 and CDR2: SGHKS, YYEKEE (reference sequence). Trimming cost V 0 bases and J 7 bases, with 15 bases left between them. The CDR3 spells CASSLEGGGMNTQYF. The CDR3 nucleotides read TGTGCCAGCAGCTTGGAGGGAGGGGGAATGAATACGCAGTATTTT.

This clonotype was recorded many times. The genes are TRBV25-1 and TRBJ2-1, with D perhaps matching TRBD1 or TRBD2 (6 bases each). From germline, CDR1 is MGHDK and CDR2 SYGVNS. The CDR3 spans 19 residues. Trimming cost V 1 base and J 4 bases, with 23 bases left between them. The DNA for the CDR3 is TGTGCCAGCAGTGAATCTTCGGGTAGGGGGGAGGATCGTTACAATGAGCAGTTCTTC. Amino acid sequence: CASSESSGRGEDRYNEQFF. The full variable domain, in which reference TRBV25-1 and TRBJ2-1 provide the parts outside the CDR3, is EADIYQTPRYLVIGTGKKITLECSQTMGHDKMYWYQQDPGMELHLIHYSYGVNSTEKGDLSSESTVSRIRTEHFPLTLESARPSHTSQYLCASSESSGRGEDRYNEQFFGPGTRLTVL.

This clonotype was counted ten times or more. CDR3: CASSLGGNEQYF. Here the CDR3 DNA reads TGTGCCAGCAGCTTAGGAGGGAACGAGCAGTACTTC. V usage is TRBV11-2 and J usage is TRBJ2-7, with D perhaps matching TRBD2 (5 bases). The V gene's germline CDR1 is SGHAT and CDR2 FQNNGV. V lost 1 base, J lost 5 bases, and 6 bases lay in between. The CDR3 is 12 amino acids.